These T cell receptor beta chains were read from a single sample in a study of blood T cell repertoires in COVID-19. Sequencing used immunoSEQ multiplex PCR; TCRdb keeps in-frame clones, though not all of them. The sample carries about 350,000 clones, 87% recorded once. The sample taken for sequencing was peripheral blood. Every receptor here comes from a woman aged 45-65 years with COVID-19, enrolled during active disease. Both conserved end residues are part of each CDR3. The order of the fields is D gene, V gene, clone size, J gene, CDR3 DNA, CDR3 protein. The D gene is left open where the match is weak. The size field is filled for only some rows; it gives once, few, many or a size class.

d_call: NA
v_call: TRBV18
clone_size: NA
j_call: TRBJ1-4
cdr3_nt: TGTGCCAGCTCGGGAATTCAAGGGGATGAAAAACTGTTTTTT
cdr3_aa: CASSGIQGDEKLFF

d_call: NA
v_call: TRBV7-2
clone_size: few
j_call: TRBJ2-6
cdr3_nt: TGTGCCAGCAGCTTAGCTTTTCAGGGCCCTGGGGCCAACGTCCTGACTTTC
cdr3_aa: CASSLAFQGPGANVLTF

d_call: TRBD2
v_call: TRBV19
clone_size: NA
j_call: TRBJ2-3
cdr3_nt: TGTGCCGTGGGGGGGAGGGCACGCACAGATACGCAGTATTTT
cdr3_aa: CAVGGRARTDTQYF

d_call: NA
v_call: TRBV4-2
clone_size: NA
j_call: TRBJ1-5
cdr3_nt: TGTGCCAGCAGCCAAGATCCACTGGGGGGTAGGAATCAGCCCCAGCATTTT
cdr3_aa: CASSQDPLGGRNQPQHF

d_call: NA
v_call: TRBV12-3/TRBV12-4
clone_size: NA
j_call: TRBJ2-1
cdr3_nt: TGTGCCAGCAGTTTGCCCTCTAGACTGCAGTTCTTC
cdr3_aa: CASSLPSRLQFF

d_call: NA
v_call: TRBV2
clone_size: NA
j_call: TRBJ2-1
cdr3_nt: TGTGCCAGCAGTGAAGGGAGGTCCTCCTACAATGAGCAGTTCTTC
cdr3_aa: CASSEGRSSYNEQFF

d_call: NA
v_call: TRBV29-1
clone_size: once
j_call: TRBJ1-2
cdr3_nt: TGCAGCGTTAGTACGGAGGGGCCCATTGCAACCTATGGCTACACCTTC
cdr3_aa: CSVSTEGPIATYGYTF

d_call: NA
v_call: TRBV10-1
clone_size: NA
j_call: TRBJ2-5
cdr3_nt: TGCGCCAGCAGTGACTCAGCGGCGGGGACCCAGTACTTC
cdr3_aa: CASSDSAAGTQYF

d_call: TRBD1
v_call: TRBV27
clone_size: NA
j_call: TRBJ1-5
cdr3_nt: TGTGCCAGCAGTTCCGGGACAGTTTCCAGTCAGCCCCAGCATTTT
cdr3_aa: CASSSGTVSSQPQHF

d_call: NA
v_call: TRBV6-6
clone_size: NA
j_call: TRBJ1-5
cdr3_nt: TGTGCCAGCAGTTACAAAATCTATAGCAATCAGCCCCAGCATTTT
cdr3_aa: CASSYKIYSNQPQHF

d_call: TRBD1
v_call: TRBV5-1
clone_size: NA
j_call: TRBJ1-5
cdr3_nt: TGCGCCAGCAGCCTACAGGGGGGCGATCAGCCCCAGCATTTT
cdr3_aa: CASSLQGGDQPQHF

d_call: NA
v_call: TRBV12-3/TRBV12-4
clone_size: NA
j_call: TRBJ1-5
cdr3_nt: TGTGCCAGCAGTTTCGGGGGGCAGCCCCAGCATTTT
cdr3_aa: CASSFGGQPQHF

d_call: NA
v_call: TRBV6-5
clone_size: NA
j_call: TRBJ2-2
cdr3_nt: TGTGCCAGCAGCAAAACCGGGGAGCTGTTTTTT
cdr3_aa: CASSKTGELFF

d_call: TRBD1
v_call: TRBV9
clone_size: NA
j_call: TRBJ2-3
cdr3_nt: TGTGCCAGCAGCGTAGGCGGACAGGGAGGTAGCACAGATACGCAGTATTTT
cdr3_aa: CASSVGGQGGSTDTQYF

d_call: TRBD2
v_call: TRBV9
clone_size: few
j_call: TRBJ2-1
cdr3_nt: TGTGCCAGCACCCCGTGGGAGGGCCCCTACAATGAGCAGTTCTTC
cdr3_aa: CASTPWEGPYNEQFF

d_call: NA
v_call: TRBV7-2
clone_size: NA
j_call: TRBJ2-1
cdr3_nt: TGTGCCAGCAGCTTCGACGGGGAAAACTACAATGAGCAGTTCTTC
cdr3_aa: CASSFDGENYNEQFF

d_call: TRBD2
v_call: TRBV15
clone_size: NA
j_call: TRBJ2-5
cdr3_nt: TGTGCCACCAGCAGGCGAGCGGGGCAAGAGACCCAGTACTTC
cdr3_aa: CATSRRAGQETQYF

d_call: NA
v_call: TRBV6-5
clone_size: NA
j_call: TRBJ1-1
cdr3_nt: TGTGCCAGCAGCCTAGGCAGAGGGTTGGGGACTGAAGCTTTCTTT
cdr3_aa: CASSLGRGLGTEAFF

d_call: TRBD2
v_call: TRBV11-2
clone_size: once
j_call: TRBJ2-5
cdr3_nt: TGTGCCAGCAAACGAGGGACTAGCGTTTTGGTTGGGGAGACCCAGTACTTC
cdr3_aa: CASKRGTSVLVGETQYF

d_call: NA
v_call: TRBV5-6
clone_size: NA
j_call: TRBJ2-2
cdr3_nt: TGTGCCAGCGGATCGACTCTCATAACCGCCGGGGAGCTGTTTTTT
cdr3_aa: CASGSTLITAGELFF

d_call: NA
v_call: TRBV27
clone_size: NA
j_call: TRBJ1-2
cdr3_nt: TGTGCCAGCAGTTCCCGAGGGGGTCCCTACGATGGCTACACCTTC
cdr3_aa: CASSSRGGPYDGYTF

d_call: NA
v_call: TRBV5-4
clone_size: NA
j_call: TRBJ1-3
cdr3_nt: TGTGCCAGCAGCTTGGGGGGGCAGGGAGGAAACACCATATATTTT
cdr3_aa: CASSLGGQGGNTIYF

d_call: NA
v_call: TRBV3-1/TRBV3-2
clone_size: NA
j_call: TRBJ2-5
cdr3_nt: TGTGCCAGCAGCCAAGATAGCGGTAGCTGGGGAGAGACCCAGTACTTC
cdr3_aa: CASSQDSGSWGETQYF

d_call: NA
v_call: TRBV5-1
clone_size: few
j_call: TRBJ2-1
cdr3_nt: TGCGCCAGCAGCTTGGTGACTAGTAGCTACAATGAGCAGTTCTTC
cdr3_aa: CASSLVTSSYNEQFF

d_call: NA
v_call: TRBV2
clone_size: once
j_call: TRBJ1-1
cdr3_nt: TGTGCCAGCAGTCCTAATCAGGTCATGAACACTGAAGCTTTCTTT
cdr3_aa: CASSPNQVMNTEAFF

d_call: TRBD1
v_call: TRBV4-2
clone_size: NA
j_call: TRBJ2-7
cdr3_nt: TGTGCCAGCAGCCCTACGACAGGGGGCAGCTACGAGCAGTACTTC
cdr3_aa: CASSPTTGGSYEQYF

d_call: TRBD1
v_call: TRBV23-1
clone_size: once
j_call: TRBJ1-1
cdr3_nt: TGCGCCAGCAGTCAACCGCGGGACAGGCCGAACACTGAAGCTTTCTTT
cdr3_aa: CASSQPRDRPNTEAFF

d_call: TRBD2
v_call: TRBV27
clone_size: NA
j_call: TRBJ2-5
cdr3_nt: TGTGCCAGCGGGGACTACTCACAAGAGACCCAGTACTTC
cdr3_aa: CASGDYSQETQYF

d_call: NA
v_call: TRBV30
clone_size: once
j_call: TRBJ1-3
cdr3_nt: TGTGCCTGGAGTGTAACTCCCCGTCCCTCTGGAAACACCATATATTTT
cdr3_aa: CAWSVTPRPSGNTIYF

d_call: TRBD2
v_call: TRBV11-3
clone_size: NA
j_call: TRBJ2-5
cdr3_nt: TGTGCCAGCAGCTGGGGCCTAGCGGGAGCTTTAGAGACCCAGTACTTC
cdr3_aa: CASSWGLAGALETQYF

d_call: TRBD2
v_call: TRBV11-3
clone_size: NA
j_call: TRBJ2-1
cdr3_nt: TGTGCCAGCAGCTTAAGACTAGCGGCTTACAATGAGCAGTTCTTC
cdr3_aa: CASSLRLAAYNEQFF

d_call: TRBD1
v_call: TRBV3-1/TRBV3-2
clone_size: NA
j_call: TRBJ2-7
cdr3_nt: TGTGCCAGCAGCCAATCGCAAAGGGGGCGCCGCTACGAGCAGTACTTC
cdr3_aa: CASSQSQRGRRYEQYF

d_call: TRBD2
v_call: TRBV5-1
clone_size: NA
j_call: TRBJ2-2
cdr3_nt: TGCGCCAGCAGCTTGGTAGGGACTAGCTCCACCGGGGAGCTGTTTTTT
cdr3_aa: CASSLVGTSSTGELFF

d_call: TRBD1
v_call: TRBV6-5
clone_size: NA
j_call: TRBJ1-1
cdr3_nt: TGTGCCAGCAGCAGACAGGGTGAGTTAGTTGCTGAAGCTTTCTTT
cdr3_aa: CASSRQGELVAEAFF

d_call: NA
v_call: TRBV2
clone_size: NA
j_call: TRBJ2-3
cdr3_nt: TGTGCCAGCAGAGCATTCCACTCTACAGATACGCAGTATTTT
cdr3_aa: CASRAFHSTDTQYF

d_call: NA
v_call: TRBV4-1
clone_size: NA
j_call: TRBJ2-7
cdr3_nt: TGCGCCAGCAGCCAACCCCCGGGACTGCAACCCTACGAGCAGTACTTC
cdr3_aa: CASSQPPGLQPYEQYF

d_call: NA
v_call: TRBV19
clone_size: few
j_call: TRBJ2-7
cdr3_nt: TGTGCCAGTAGTGGCCTTAGCGACCTCCGACCTTACGAGCAGTACTTC
cdr3_aa: CASSGLSDLRPYEQYF

d_call: NA
v_call: TRBV30
clone_size: NA
j_call: TRBJ1-5
cdr3_nt: TGTGCCTGGAGTGTCGGAGGGATTCAGCCCCAGCATTTT
cdr3_aa: CAWSVGGIQPQHF

d_call: TRBD1
v_call: TRBV2
clone_size: NA
j_call: TRBJ1-4
cdr3_nt: TGTGCCAGCAGCCGAATGGCCGGGACAGGAGGGGAAAAACTGTTTTTT
cdr3_aa: CASSRMAGTGGEKLFF

d_call: TRBD1
v_call: TRBV11-3
clone_size: few
j_call: TRBJ1-1
cdr3_nt: TGTGCCAGCAGTTGGGACAGGGGTGAAGCTTTCTTT
cdr3_aa: CASSWDRGEAFF

d_call: TRBD2
v_call: TRBV7-9
clone_size: NA
j_call: TRBJ2-1
cdr3_nt: TGTGCCAGCAGCTTAGGTGCCGGGACTAGCGGAAGCTCCTACAATGAGCAGTTCTTC
cdr3_aa: CASSLGAGTSGSSYNEQFF

d_call: TRBD1
v_call: TRBV12-5
clone_size: once
j_call: TRBJ2-2
cdr3_nt: TGTGCTAGTGGTTTCAATCTCCCGGGACAGCAGCTAAGGGAGCTGTTTTTT
cdr3_aa: CASGFNLPGQQLRELFF

d_call: TRBD2
v_call: TRBV7-6
clone_size: NA
j_call: TRBJ2-7
cdr3_nt: TGTGCCAGCAGTTATCTAGCGGGAGGGCCTTACGAGCAGTACTTC
cdr3_aa: CASSYLAGGPYEQYF

d_call: NA
v_call: TRBV20-1
clone_size: NA
j_call: TRBJ2-1
cdr3_nt: TGCAGTGCTAGACCTTTGAATGAGCAGTTCTTC
cdr3_aa: CSARPLNEQFF

d_call: NA
v_call: TRBV11-3
clone_size: NA
j_call: TRBJ2-7
cdr3_nt: TGTGCCAGCAGAAAGACAGGTGGGTCGTACGAGCAGTACTTC
cdr3_aa: CASRKTGGSYEQYF

d_call: TRBD1
v_call: TRBV7-7
clone_size: NA
j_call: TRBJ2-2
cdr3_nt: TGTGCCAGCAGCCCTAGGACAGGGAACACCGGGGAGCTGTTTTTT
cdr3_aa: CASSPRTGNTGELFF

d_call: NA
v_call: TRBV6-2/TRBV6-3
clone_size: NA
j_call: TRBJ2-7
cdr3_nt: TGTGCCAGCAGTTACCGGGAGACCTACGAGCAGTACTTC
cdr3_aa: CASSYRETYEQYF

d_call: NA
v_call: TRBV24-1
clone_size: NA
j_call: TRBJ2-4
cdr3_nt: TGTGCCACCAGTGACCCCGGGCCTCGGGGCAAAAACATTCAGTACTTC
cdr3_aa: CATSDPGPRGKNIQYF

d_call: NA
v_call: TRBV11-3
clone_size: NA
j_call: TRBJ1-1
cdr3_nt: TGTGCCAGCAGCTTAGCGAAGGGGGAGTCCACTGAAGCTTTCTTT
cdr3_aa: CASSLAKGESTEAFF